A single sample is the source of the 2 T cell receptor beta chains below, sequenced in a study of blood T cell repertoires in COVID-19. Produced via immunoSEQ multiplex PCR; TCRdb's table is partial and in-frame only. The table records more than 30,000 clones, over 80% of them present only once. Sequencing was performed on peripheral blood. These receptors were obtained from a man aged 50-60 years with active or convalescent COVID-19.

This clone was counted a single time. This chain uses TRBV28 with TRBJ2-7; 11 bases match TRBD2. The CDR3 consists of 14 residues. From germline, CDR1 is MDHEN and CDR2 SYDVKM. V was pared by 8 bases and J by 3 bases, with 6 bases of the junction left unmatched. CDR3 amino acids: CASRRTSGYYEQYF. CDR3 nucleotide sequence: TGTGCCAGCCGGAGGACTAGCGGGTACTACGAGCAGTACTTC.

The J gene is TRBJ2-2, the V gene TRBV7-9; D not resolved. CDR3 size: 14 residues. Germline CDR1 reads SEHNR; CDR2 reads FQNEAQ (reference sequence). Deletions cut 7 bases from V and 1 base from J, with 10 bases between. The CDR3 protein is CASIGLMNTGELFF. DNA of the CDR3: TGTGCCAGCATCGGTTTAATGAACACCGGGGAGCTGTTTTTT.